The 5 T cell receptor beta chains in this list originate from one sample, sequenced in a study of T-cell memory formation after mild COVID-19. TCRdb independently ran MiXCR on the 5' RACE reads; one entry per CDR3 protein. The sample consists of 280,000 or so distinct CDR3 sequences, 18% of them appearing once. The source material was PBMCs or a T cell subset sorted from them (not recorded which). Source of these receptors: a man younger than 35 who had mild COVID-19 (a few samples of this study predate the infection). Cell type and time point are not known.

This clonotype was picked up a small number of times. V usage is TRBV4-3 and J usage is TRBJ1-1, with TRBD1 matching over 8 bases. CDR1 and CDR2 (germline): LGHNA, YSLEER. The CDR3 has 16 amino acids. V shed 2 bases and J 6 bases; nucleotides not matched to a gene: 11. For the CDR3, the DNA is TGCGCCAGCAGCCAATCCGCATACAACAGGGGGGCTGAAGCTTTCTTT. Translating gives CASSQSAYNRGAEAFF.

In its sample, this clonotype was seen a few times. The rearrangement uses TRBV27 and TRBJ1-1, with D possibly TRBD1 on 5 matching bases. Deletions cut 6 bases from V and 4 bases from J, with 18 bases between. The CDR3 has 15 amino acids. Germline CDR1 MNHEY, CDR2 SMNVEV (reference sequence). This chain's CDR3 is CASRESNGGGTEAFF. The CDR3 bases are TGTGCCAGCAGGGAATCCAATGGGGGTGGCACTGAAGCTTTCTTT.

The genes are TRBV12-3 or TRBV12-4 and TRBJ1-1; TRBD1 matches at 7 bases. The CDR3 is 13 amino acids. V dropped 10 bases and J dropped 0; count of bases not matched to a gene: 5. CDR3 amino acids: CATTGQLNTEAFF. As DNA, the CDR3 is TGTGCCACCACGGGACAGTTGAACACTGAAGCTTTCTTT.

The rearrangement links TRBV28 to TRBJ1-1, with no clear D. There are 13 residues in the CDR3. V lost 6 bases and J 5 bases, leaving 13 bases between the germline ends. Germline V gives CDR1 MDHEN, CDR2 SYDVKM. The CDR3 here is CASRPTSRTEAFF. The DNA of the CDR3 is TGTGCCAGCAGACCCACATCGAGAACTGAAGCTTTCTTT.

This clonotype was detected only a few times. For the CDR3, the DNA is TGCAGCGTTAAATGGACCGGGATAGACACCGGGGAGCTGTTTTTT. It is translated as CSVKWTGIDTGELFF. The chain combines TRBV29-1 with TRBJ2-2, with D possibly TRBD2 on 5 matching bases. CDR1 and CDR2 (germline): SQVTM, ANQGSEA. V lost 5 bases and J lost 3, with 16 bases in between. This CDR3 is built from 15 residues.